This T cell receptor beta chain was sequenced for a study of cytomegalovirus exposure and HLA in healthy donors. Germline CDR1 and CDR2: MNHEY and SMNVEV (reference sequence). The CDR3 is made up of 11 amino acids. Trimming took off 10 bases at V and 6 bases at J, with 12 bases between the two ends. This clone was seen only once. Clones were sequenced by immunoSEQ multiplex PCR, and TCRdb holds only the in-frame ones, with some missing. In the table there are 150,000 to 200,000 clones, about nine tenths of which are singletons. The chain uses TRBV27 and TRBJ1-1; D gene ambiguous. This TCR came from a woman aged 30 to 39 in good health and CMV-seronegative. The specimen sequenced was PBMCs. CDR3 nucleotides: TGTGCCATCCGGTCTGGGGCTGAAGCTTTCTTT. Translation: CAIRSGAEAFF.